This T cell receptor beta chain was profiled in a study of naive and memory T cell subsets (dated by TCRdb to the late 2010s). Study-wide context: Sorted naive and memory T cell subsets from peripheral blood were analyzed in the study using a UMI-based, open-source pipeline for TCR alpha and beta sequencing. IgG serology results and the functional CMV T cell responses were in complete agreement. RNA was DNase-treated and reverse transcribed with TCR constant-region primers, mostly using SuperScript III.

Libraries came from UMI-ligation and nested PCR. The beta constant-region primer consisted of an equimolar mixture of two oligonucleotides that together covered TRBC1 and TRBC2. Four rounds of PCR, combining the SP2 primer with nested alpha and beta constant-region primers, were used to amplify the ligated cDNA. A single-stranded oligonucleotide carrying the SP2 primer and a 12-nucleotide UMI was ligated to the 3' end of the cDNA by T4 RNA ligase 1. Incubation of the ligation reaction lasted roughly 19-24 hours at 16 degrees C. To avoid over-amplification, PCR2 was usually performed as a SYBR Green qPCR and halted once a predetermined threshold was reached. Every purification after the first one was done using Agencourt AMPure XP magnetic beads. Libraries were quantified by Qubit and checked on a TapeStation, where a main peak was expected near 650 bp. The pooled libraries were sequenced on an Illumina MiSeq using v2 2x251 paired-end kits, which usually yielded roughly 0.95-2.1 million reads per sample. Each sample's library went into the pool at about 4.1 nM, and about 4.5-8% PhiX was added to help with cluster recognition. In the paper's pipeline: FASTQ reads processed by Demultiplexor were assigned V and J genes by Decombinator through tag matching that tolerated a single base-pair mismatch. By using UMIs, Collapsinator corrected both sequencing errors and the frequency errors caused by PCR heterogeneity. CDR3Translator translated TCRs and extracted CDR3s from the conserved cysteine to the FGXG phenylalanine, flagging non-productive sequences. Gini, Shannon entropy and inverse Simpson indices were calculated on repertoires that had been subsampled to equal numbers of UMI-defined TCRs. Power-law fits to clonotype abundance distributions were performed by maximum likelihood within the linear range. Similar UMI counts, unique TCR numbers and clonal distributions were obtained with the pipeline and with MIGEC on one naive CD8 sample. One analysis removed from the naive repertoire any naive TCRs that were also found in any memory subset from the same donor. A set of some 7,000 CMV-associated CDR3 sequences, compiled from VDJdb and a published dataset, was used to search the repertoires. In-frame beta chains were kept once TCRdb had trimmed the public reads at Q25 with fastp and called clones with MiXCR. Rows are unified per CDR3 protein, each entry keeping the most common DNA and genes. Here the V and J calls rest on TCRdb's processing, not on the authors' analysis. The sample profile shows 95,000 to 110,000 distinct CDR3 sequences; about 14% of them were found once. The ten largest clones represent around 2.7% of the sample.

This clonotype showed up just a few times. Its binding antigen is unknown. Qualities for individual bases were not recorded, and no much larger clone is one base off. V loses 5 bases of germline sequence and J loses 1 base, and the interval between the two ends is 14 bases. Including the terminal cysteine and phenylalanine, the CDR3 comprises 15 residues. Only the CDR3 DNA is retained, 45 bases long and in frame from the first base. CDR1 SGHTA and CDR2 FQGTGA are derived from the germline V gene. General findings and caveats noted by the study authors: RNA-based TCR counts may be influenced by expression changes linked to T cell activation and differentiation. The abundance of TCRs followed a power law with an exponent that differed between naive and memory subsets yet stayed consistent across the three individuals. No ground truth was available to validate the repertoire findings for the naive and memory subsets. Single alpha or beta chain sequences, rather than paired alpha/beta receptors, were used to define clonotypes. In both CD4 and CD8 cells, the Gini index increased while Shannon and inverse Simpson diversity decreased from naive through CM, EM and EMRA. Naive repertoires, especially CD8, contained a few larger clonotypes, possibly memory cells re-expressing CD45RA. After error correction, only a single occurrence was seen for over 95% of naive TCR sequences, so much steeper abundance distributions were produced than in memory subsets.

TCR alpha and beta chain libraries were amplified separately from the second PCR step onward. To determine each donor's CMV status, fresh PBMCs were stimulated overnight with CMV viral lysate, and IFNgamma production from CD4+ T cells was then assessed. CD4 T cells were positively selected with Miltenyi beads, followed by positive selection of CD8 T cells from the CD4-negative fraction. Cells were stained for CD3, CD4, CD8, CD45RA, CD27 and a live/dead dye and were sorted on a BD Aria II into four subsets based on CD45RA and CD27. A few healthy volunteers provided blood, and each donor's sample was split into CD4 and CD8 T cells and then further divided into four differentiation subsets. Roughly 120 ml of peripheral blood was collected from each donor, and PBMC were isolated from the blood using Ficoll-Paque PLUS density-gradient centrifugation. After sorting, cells were lysed in RLT buffer, RNA was extracted using a Qiagen RNeasy kit, and the extracted RNA was stored at -80 degrees C.

Input material: naive CD8+ T cells from blood. Per the publication, the cell subset or site label means: naive T cells, CD45RA high CD27+. This TCR was recovered from a human donor in good health. The V and J genes are TRBV7-3 and TRBJ2-5; the D segment may tentatively be TRBD1 or TRBD2, each giving 5 matched bases. For the CDR3, the sequence is CASSQLGATQETQYF. The nucleotides are TGTGCCAGCAGCCAACTCGGGGCTACCCAAGAGACCCAGTACTTC.